These 21 T cell receptor beta chains share one sample of origin, sequenced in a study of Ad26.COV2.S vaccination and SARS-CoV-2 variants. Treatment meaning: 15 to 20 received Ad26.COV2.S at low or high dose, single or two shots; about 5 received placebo; per-sample allocation not given. Following the first vaccine or placebo injection, samples were taken on day 63. TCRdb keeps only in-frame clones here, not all; method: immunoSEQ multiplex PCR. Seen here are roughly 300,000 clones, roughly 90% observed once, and the top ten hold roughly a tenth. The sequencing used peripheral blood, collected in a trial of Ad26.COV2.S vaccine versus placebo. All receptors derive from a person between 18 and 65 years old who received the Ad26.COV2.S COVID-19 vaccine or a placebo.

J is TRBJ1-6 and V is TRBV7-6; 12 positions match TRBD1. Germline assignment: CDR1 SGHVS and CDR2 FNYEAQ. The CDR3 contains 16 residues. The ends lost 5 bases at V and 8 bases at J; junction bases unmatched: 7. CDR3 nucleotide sequence: TGTGCCAGCAGCCAGGGGACAGGGGGCAGGGATTCACCCCTCCACTTT. Its protein product is CASSQGTGGRDSPLHF.

The rearrangement joins TRBV24-1 to TRBJ2-2; D is perhaps TRBD1 or TRBD2 (5 bases each). CDR1 is KGHDR and CDR2 is SFDVKD in the germline V gene. The length of the CDR3 is 16 residues. V gave up 3 bases and J gave up 3 bases, with 13 bases separating them. CDR3 sequence (DNA): TGTGCCACCAGTGATGCCGGGACCATATACACCGGGGAGCTGTTTTTT. Translation gives CATSDAGTIYTGELFF.

The chain uses TRBV19 and TRBJ1-5; a possible D gene is TRBD1 (5 bases). Germline CDR1 and CDR2: LNHDA and SQIVND (reference sequence). Trimming shortened V by 4 bases and J by 3 bases, and 10 bases separated the two germline ends. This CDR3 contains 14 residues. CDR3 coding DNA: TGTGCCAGTAGTACAACAGGATTCAATCAGCCCCAGCATTTT. Amino acid sequence: CASSTTGFNQPQHF.

This clone was recorded a few times. The rearrangement uses TRBV7-9 and TRBJ1-1; TRBD1 is a possible D gene (5 bases). The V end was cut by 5 bases, the J end by 10 bases, with 23 bases between. CDR3 length: 15 amino acids. The germline CDR1 and CDR2 sequences are SEHNR and FQNEAQ (reference sequence). The CDR3 DNA reads TGTGCCAGCAGCCCTACCACTACGGCCCCTGGGGGAGCTTTCTTT. Encoded protein: CASSPTTTAPGGAFF.

V gene TRBV6-5 combines with J gene TRBJ2-1; D remains unclear. The CDR3 is 11 residues long. The germline gives CDR1 MNHEY, CDR2 SVGAGI. The ends were cut back, 6 bases at V and 9 bases at J, with 9 bases in the middle. For the CDR3, the DNA is TGTGCCAGCAGATCCCAGTCTGAGCAGTTCTTC. Translation gives CASRSQSEQFF.

The V call is TRBV3-1 (or the pseudogene TRBV3-2), the J call TRBJ2-1; 10 nucleotides line up with TRBD2. The CDR3 sequence is 15 residues long. Trimming took 4 bases from V and 6 from J; bases not matched to a gene: 6. CDR1 and CDR2 from the germline V gene are LGHDT and YNNKEL (reference sequence). In DNA, the CDR3 is TGTGCCAGCAGCCTAACTAGCGGGGTCCCCAATGAGCAGTTCTTC. This sequence encodes CASSLTSGVPNEQFF.

This sequence joins TRBV4-2 and TRBJ2-2, with 12 bases identical to TRBD2. CDR1 and CDR2 (germline): LGHNA, YNFKEQ. With 4 bases clipped from V and 0 bases from J, the junction kept 9 bases outside the gene matches. This CDR3 comprises 19 residues. The CDR3 is CASSRTHTSGGTNTGELFF. The CDR3 DNA is TGTGCCAGCAGCCGAACTCATACTAGCGGGGGGACGAACACCGGGGAGCTGTTTTTT.

Regarding this clone: This CDR3 is also generated by other DNA sequences in the sample. The chain combines TRBV9 with TRBJ2-2; D ambiguous. V was clipped by 0 bases and J by 6 bases, with 3 bases between them. The CDR3 spans 12 residues. The germline V gene encodes CDR1 SGDLS and CDR2 YYNGEE. CDR3 coding DNA: TGTGCCAGCAGCGTAGTTGCCGGGGAGCTGTTTTTT. Amino acids: CASSVVAGELFF. Based on the CDR3 plus reference TRBV9 and TRBJ2-2, the full variable domain is DSGVTQTPKHLITATGQRVTLRCSPRSGDLSVYWYQQSLDQGLQFLIQYYNGEERAKGNILERFSAQQFPDLHSELNLSSLELGDSALYFCASSVVAGELFFGEGSRLTVL.

This clone was seen at least ten times. The V and J genes are TRBV11-2 and TRBJ2-3; D uncertain. The V gene lost 0 bases and the J gene lost 3 bases, with 7 bases spanning the gap. The CDR3 loop spans 14 amino acids. The germline CDR1 and CDR2 sequences are SGHAT and FQNNGV. This chain's CDR3 is CASSLEAGTDTQYF. CDR3 nucleotide sequence: TGTGCCAGCAGCTTAGAGGCCGGAACAGATACGCAGTATTTT. Drawing the rest from reference TRBV11-2 and TRBJ2-3, the complete variable domain is EAGVAQSPRYKIIEKRQSVAFWCNPISGHATLYWYQQILGQGPKLLIQFQNNGVVDDSQLPKDRFSAERLKGVDSTLKIQPAKLEDSAVYLCASSLEAGTDTQYFGPGTRLTVL.

The chain couples TRBV10-2 to TRBJ2-7, with TRBD1 matching over 8 bases. Trimming removed 1 base from V and 5 bases from J; junction bases left unmatched: 4. The CDR3 is made up of 14 amino acids. Germline CDR1 reads WSHSY; CDR2 reads SAAADI. The DNA of the CDR3 is TGCGCCAGCAGTGAGTACCAGGGGGCCGACGAGCAGTACTTC. Amino acid sequence: CASSEYQGADEQYF.

This clone came up once. CDR3 sequence: CSVGEGTGYQPQHF. Written as DNA, the CDR3 is TGCAGCGTTGGAGAGGGGACAGGCTATCAGCCCCAGCATTTT. The chain couples TRBV29-1 to TRBJ1-5; TRBD1 matches 8 bases. There are 14 residues in the CDR3. The J segment lost 5 bases and the V segment lost 4 bases, leaving 7 bases of the junction unmatched. Germline-derived CDR1 and CDR2 are SQVTM and ANQGSEA.

The chain links TRBV6-5 to TRBJ1-6, with a tentative D call TRBD1 (5 bases). The ends were cut back, 0 bases at V and 10 bases at J, with 13 bases in the middle. Germline V gene lookup returns CDR1 MNHEY and CDR2 SVGAGI. This CDR3 region has 15 residues. CDR3 DNA: TGTGCCAGCAGTTACTCGTCCGGGGACGGATCACCCCTCCACTTT. This encodes CASSYSSGDGSPLHF.

This chain uses TRBV25-1 with TRBJ2-4; D gene ambiguous. Germline lookup yields CDR1 MGHDK and CDR2 SYGVNS. This CDR3 comprises 15 residues. Trimming took 4 bases from V and 3 from J, leaving 13 bases between them. The CDR3 region is CASSGIKGGKNIQYF. CDR3 coding DNA: TGTGCCAGCAGTGGCATAAAGGGTGGCAAAAACATTCAGTACTTC.

V usage is TRBV7-2 and J usage is TRBJ2-2; 7 bases fit TRBD1. In germline, CDR1 is SGHTA, CDR2 FQGNSA. The CDR3 extends over 13 amino acids. Trimming removed 4 bases from V and 8 bases from J; junction bases left unmatched: 4. The DNA of the CDR3 is TGTGCCAGCAGCTCCCAGGGGGTTGGGGAGCTGTTTTTT. As protein: CASSSQGVGELFF.

The chain links TRBV7-2 to TRBJ2-7, with D perhaps matching TRBD2 (5 bases). CDR1 is SGHTA and CDR2 is FQGNSA in the germline V gene. V dropped 1 base and J dropped 7 bases, with 11 bases sitting between them. CDR3 length equals 13 residues. The CDR3 bases are TGTGCCAGCAGCTTAGTTGCGGGCGGGGAGCAGTACTTC. Protein product: CASSLVAGGEQYF.

V usage is TRBV18 and J usage is TRBJ1-3; no clear D gene. CDR1 KGHSH and CDR2 LQKENI come from the germline V gene. The V end was cut by 0 bases, the J end by 0 bases, with 9 bases between. This CDR3 has 16 amino acids. CDR3 protein: CASSPPAGFSGNTIYF. The CDR3 DNA follows: TGTGCCAGCTCACCACCGGCAGGTTTCTCTGGAAACACCATATATTTT.

The chain recombines TRBV25-1 with TRBJ1-2; D not resolved. Trimming stripped 0 bases from V and 6 bases from J, with 11 bases between. The CDR3 is made up of 14 amino acids. The germline V gene has CDR1 MGHDK and CDR2 SYGVNS. This CDR3 is CASSEYGSGDGYTF. CDR3 in DNA: TGTGCCAGCAGTGAATATGGGTCCGGGGATGGCTACACCTTC.

The rearrangement uses TRBV28 and TRBJ1-6; the match to TRBD1 covers 8 bases. Per germline, CDR1 MDHEN and CDR2 SYDVKM. The ends lost 4 bases at V and 7 bases at J; junction bases unmatched: 9. The CDR3 sequence is 16 residues long. CDR3 in DNA: TGTGCCAGCAGTTGGGGCAGGGGGCCAGGGAATTCACCCCTCCACTTT. Translated, it gives CASSWGRGPGNSPLHF.

V gene TRBV11-2 combines with J gene TRBJ1-6; D ambiguous. The CDR3 is 17 residues long. Deletions cut 1 base from V and 7 bases from J, with 17 bases between. Germline V gene sequence: CDR1 SGHAT, CDR2 FQNNGV. The CDR3 is CASSLVWARRANSPLHF. The CDR3 region has the DNA TGTGCCAGCAGCTTAGTTTGGGCTAGGAGAGCGAATTCACCCCTCCACTTT.

The V and J genes are TRBV3-1 (or the pseudogene TRBV3-2) and TRBJ2-1; D ambiguous. This CDR3 has 17 amino acids. V lost 1 base and J lost 10, with 23 bases in between. Looked up from germline, CDR1 is LGHDT and CDR2 is YNNKEL (reference sequence). CDR3 sequence reads: CASSQAPEVPGFGEQFF. The CDR3 coding sequence is TGTGCCAGCAGCCAAGCCCCTGAAGTCCCAGGTTTCGGGGAGCAGTTCTTC.

This chain links TRBV6-5 with TRBJ2-7; 9 bases align to TRBD1. CDR1 is MNHEY and CDR2 is SVGAGI in the germline V gene. The CDR3 has 14 amino acids. The ends lost 4 bases at V and 2 bases at J; junction bases unmatched: 3. In DNA form, the CDR3 reads TGTGCCAGCAGTTCCCGGGACAGGGCCTACGAGCAGTACTTC. Its protein is CASSSRDRAYEQYF.